The 15 T cell receptor beta chains below all came from one sample that was sequenced in a study of early T cells in non-severe SARS-CoV-2 infection. One entry per CDR3 protein results from TCRdb running MiXCR on the 5' RACE reads. The sample records 55,000 to 80,000 distinct CDR3 sequences, 8.8% being singletons. The sequences come from whole blood, collected at baseline. Every receptor here comes from an adult who was a healthcare worker with PCR-confirmed SARS-CoV-2 infection or an uninfected control (not recorded which).

Concerning this clonotype: At one of its ends the junction is not consistent with the germline gene, which may arise from a read error. The chain recombines TRBV7-7 with TRBJ2-1; 10 nucleotides match TRBD2. CDR1 is SSHAT, CDR2 FNYEAQ, per germline (reference sequence). CDR3 length: 15 amino acids. CDR3 loop: CASSPGTSANNEQFF. The CDR3 DNA reads TGTGCTAGCAGCCCCGGGACTAGCGCTAACAATGAGCAGTTCTTC.

This clonotype was seen ten or more times. The chain combines TRBV15 with TRBJ1-5; D call uncertain. V was pared by 6 bases and J by 4 bases, with 10 bases between. CDR3 length: 13 amino acids. Per germline, CDR1 LNHNV and CDR2 YYDKDF (reference sequence). The DNA of the CDR3 is TGTGCCACCAGTCCCAGGAGAAATCAGCCCCAGCATTTT. Its protein is CATSPRRNQPQHF.

In its sample, this clonotype was seen many times. The chain couples TRBV30 to TRBJ1-1; no clear D gene. The CDR3 totals 12 residues. V lost 3 bases and J 2 bases, leaving 7 bases between the germline ends. The germline V gene encodes CDR1 GTSNPN and CDR2 SVGIG (reference sequence). The CDR3 DNA reads TGTGCCTGGAGCGGCAGTAACACTGAAGCTTTCTTT. Translating gives CAWSGSNTEAFF.

This clonotype was detected a few times. The chain links TRBV6-2 or TRBV6-3 to TRBJ1-1, with D tentatively TRBD1 (5 bases). Between the trimmed V and J ends, which lost 5 bases and 1 base, there was a span of 11 bases. The length of the CDR3 is 14 residues. The V gene's germline CDR1 is MNHEY and CDR2 SVGEGT. The CDR3 protein is CASSTTGGNTEAFF. In nucleotides, the CDR3 is TGTGCCAGCAGTACCACAGGAGGGAACACTGAAGCTTTCTTT.

This clonotype was detected ten times or more. The chain carries TRBV5-4 and TRBJ1-1; no clear D gene. The CDR3 is 13 amino acids. Looked up from germline, CDR1 is SGHNT and CDR2 is YYREEE (reference sequence). The germline V and J ends were trimmed by 0 bases and 0 bases, with 3 bases remaining between them. CDR3 coding DNA: TGTGCCAGCAGCTTGGAACTGAACACTGAAGCTTTCTTT. Protein: CASSLELNTEAFF.

There are many counts of this clonotype. V gene TRBV7-2 combines with J gene TRBJ2-1; D remains ambiguous. Deletions cut 1 base from V and 2 bases from J, with 6 bases between. From germline, CDR1 is SGHTA and CDR2 FQGNSA. CDR3 length: 14 amino acids. This CDR3 is CASSLGPAYNEQFF. For the CDR3, the DNA is TGTGCCAGCAGCTTAGGCCCAGCCTACAATGAGCAGTTCTTC.

This clonotype has ten or more counts. J is TRBJ2-3 and V is TRBV12-3 or TRBV12-4; D unclear. Trimming stripped 4 bases from V and 0 bases from J, with 11 bases between. The CDR3 consists of 15 residues. The CDR3 sequence: CASSSGSSSTDTQYF. CDR3 nucleotides: TGTGCCAGCAGTTCCGGGTCCTCTAGCACAGATACGCAGTATTTT.

Only a few counts were recorded for this clonotype. The chain joins TRBV18 to TRBJ2-7; D gene uncertain. Trimming removed 2 bases at V and 0 bases at J, with 8 bases between. Germline V gene sequence: CDR1 KGHSH, CDR2 LQKENI. The CDR3 runs 14 residues. CDR3 sequence reads: CASSPSAASYEQYF. The DNA for the CDR3 is TGTGCCAGCTCACCATCGGCGGCCTCCTACGAGCAGTACTTC.

This clonotype has just a few counts. The CDR3 region is CASSRGAGDEKLFF. The DNA of the CDR3 is TGTGCCAGCAGTCGGGGGGCTGGGGATGAAAAACTGTTTTTT. V and J are TRBV6-5 and TRBJ1-4, with D possibly TRBD1 on 6 matching bases. V gave up 5 bases and J gave up 6 bases, with 13 bases separating them. The CDR3 contains 14 residues. CDR1 and CDR2 from the germline V gene are MNHEY and SVGAGI.

This clonotype has ten or more counts. This chain uses TRBV6-1 with TRBJ2-5, with no clear D. Trimming stripped 4 bases from V and 4 bases from J, with 16 bases between. The CDR3 length is 15 residues. Germline CDR1 and CDR2: MNHNS and SASEGT. CDR3 loop: CASSGFGLRPETQYF. CDR3 coding DNA: TGTGCCAGCAGTGGCTTCGGTCTTCGCCCAGAGACCCAGTACTTC.

Note on this clonotype: A read error may explain this, as a much larger clone is one base away. The CDR3 DNA reads as TGTGCCAGCAGCTTAGGGTCGGCCACCTGCGAGCAGTACTTC. Its translation: CASSLGSATCEQYF. The chain employs TRBV7-6 and TRBJ2-7; the D is unclear. Trimming pared 1 base from V and 6 bases from J, leaving 13 bases between. Germline V gene lookup returns CDR1 SGHVS and CDR2 FNYEAQ. This CDR3 has 14 amino acids.

The V call is TRBV4-1, the J call TRBJ2-5; unclear D gene. CDR1 is MGHRA and CDR2 is YSYEKL in the germline V gene. Trimming left V 0 bases short and J 4 bases short, with 9 bases between. The CDR3 is made up of 14 amino acids. The CDR3 sequence is CASSQEAKRETQYF. Here the CDR3 DNA reads TGCGCCAGCAGCCAAGAGGCGAAACGAGAGACCCAGTACTTC.

The chain carries TRBV30 and TRBJ1-1; a possible D gene is TRBD1 (5 bases). The CDR3 contains 13 residues. V was trimmed by 4 bases and J by 5 bases, leaving 14 bases between them. CDR1 and CDR2 from the germline V gene are GTSNPN and SVGIG (reference sequence). CDR3 protein: CAWIRGGSTEAFF. The CDR3 DNA reads TGTGCCTGGATCCGCGGGGGGTCGACTGAAGCTTTCTTT.

This clonotype was observed many times. The V gene is TRBV7-3, the J gene TRBJ2-7; possible D gene TRBD2, 6 bases. V lost 2 bases and J lost 5, with 13 bases in between. The CDR3 has 14 amino acids. CDR1 and CDR2 (germline): SGHTA, FQGTGA. The CDR3 DNA reads TGTGCCAGCAGCTTAGCGGGAACCTCGGACGAGCAGTACTTC. Translating gives CASSLAGTSDEQYF.

The chain joins TRBV3-1 to TRBJ2-3, with D unclear. There are 12 residues in the CDR3. Germline CDR1 and CDR2: LGHDT and YNNKEL (reference sequence). Trimming removed 1 base at V and 6 bases at J, with 5 bases between. CDR3 amino acids: CASSQGGDTQYF. In DNA form, the CDR3 reads TGTGCCAGCAGCCAAGGAGGTGATACGCAGTATTTT.